The 26 T cell receptor beta chains presented below share a single source sample, sequenced in a study of radiation and T cells in renal cell carcinoma. TCRdb's table, derived via immunoSEQ multiplex PCR, lists solely in-frame clones and lacks some. The repertoire holds over 120,000 clones, with roughly 88% as singletons. Time point noted: baseline pretreatment blood. Treatment denoted: 15 Gy SBRT to primary tumor, nephrectomy 4 weeks later. Sample: blood, taken from a patient whose treatment included radiotherapy and nephrectomy. These TCRs come from a woman between 50 and 59 years old with renal cell carcinoma.

The rearrangement links TRBV7-2 to TRBJ1-2, with a weak D call TRBD1 (6 bases). CDR1 is SGHTA, CDR2 FQGNSA, per germline. The ends were cut back, 0 bases at V and 4 bases at J, with 6 bases in the middle. The CDR3 covers 13 residues. The CDR3 region is CASSLADSYGYTF. Here the CDR3 DNA reads TGTGCCAGCAGCTTAGCGGACAGCTATGGCTACACCTTC.

This clone was found once. The genes are TRBV6-5 and TRBJ2-1; D is unresolved. CDR3 length: 15 residues. Between the trimmed V and J ends, which lost 0 bases and 4 bases, there was a span of 10 bases. Germline V CDR1 and CDR2: MNHEY, SVGAGI. CDR3 protein: CASSYSGSIYNEQFF. DNA for the CDR3: TGTGCCAGCAGTTACTCCGGGTCTATTTACAATGAGCAGTTCTTC.

This chain connects TRBV19 to TRBJ1-2, with D perhaps matching TRBD1 (6 bases). Trimming stripped 6 bases from V and 7 bases from J, with 12 bases between. The CDR3 contains 12 residues. Germline assignment: CDR1 LNHDA and CDR2 SQIVND (reference sequence). In DNA form, the CDR3 reads TGTGCCAGTAGCCGGGACATGTTTGGCTACACCTTC. Translating gives CASSRDMFGYTF.

This clone was seen a single time. The chain has TRBV6-1 and TRBJ1-2, with TRBD1 as a possible D gene (5 bases). This CDR3 contains 16 residues. Germline values: CDR1 MNHNS, CDR2 SASEGT. Trimming stripped 2 bases from V and 4 bases from J, with 17 bases between. The CDR3 sequence is CASSEFRSGKTYGYTF. The CDR3 region has the DNA TGTGCCAGCAGTGAATTTCGGTCAGGGAAGACCTATGGCTACACCTTC.

J is TRBJ1-5 and V is TRBV10-3; D may be TRBD1 (5 bases). V was clipped by 7 bases and J by 0 bases, with 7 bases between them. CDR1 is ENHRY, CDR2 SYGVKD, per germline. The CDR3 covers 13 residues. CDR3 sequence (DNA): TGTGCCATCAATGGGGGTAGCAATCAGCCCCAGCATTTT. This encodes CAINGGSNQPQHF.

This rearrangement joins TRBV11-2 to TRBJ2-2, with D uncertain. Germline-derived CDR1 and CDR2 are SGHAT and FQNNGV. Trimming took off 9 bases at V and 6 bases at J, with 14 bases between the two ends. This CDR3 has 13 amino acids. The CDR3 DNA reads as TGTGCCAGTAACCGAGTGCCTGCCGGGGAGCTGTTTTTT. This encodes CASNRVPAGELFF.

This clone has a single count. This chain connects TRBV7-8 to TRBJ1-4; D is perhaps TRBD1 (6 bases). This CDR3 has 16 amino acids. Germline V gives CDR1 SGHVS, CDR2 FQNEAQ. Trimming removed 5 bases at V and 7 bases at J, with 20 bases between. In nucleotides, the CDR3 is TGTGCCAGCAGCCTAGGAGGAGGCCTAGGGGGTGAAAAACTGTTTTTT. Protein: CASSLGGGLGGEKLFF.

CDR3 sequence (DNA): TGTGCCAGCAGTGTAGGGGGTGCTCACTACGATGAAAAACTGTTTTTT. This sequence encodes CASSVGGAHYDEKLFF. The genes are TRBV25-1 and TRBJ1-4; possibly TRBD1 for D (6 bases). Germline lookup yields CDR1 MGHDK and CDR2 SYGVNS. The CDR3 has 16 amino acids. V dropped 4 bases and J dropped 6 bases, with 18 bases sitting between them. The variable domain in full, with the rest retrieved from reference TRBV25-1 and TRBJ1-4, is EADIYQTPRYLVIGTGKKITLECSQTMGHDKMYWYQQDPGMELHLIHYSYGVNSTEKGDLSSESTVSRIRTEHFPLTLESARPSHTSQYLCASSVGGAHYDEKLFFGSGTQLSVL.

The chain combines TRBV9 with TRBJ2-3; D gene unclear. Germline V lookup: CDR1 SGDLS, CDR2 YYNGEE. V dropped 4 bases and J dropped 6 bases, with 15 bases sitting between them. The length of the CDR3 is 14 residues. CDR3 in amino acids: CASSPRTQMDTQYF. DNA of the CDR3: TGTGCCAGCAGCCCACGCACCCAGATGGATACGCAGTATTTT.

J is TRBJ1-2 and V is TRBV5-1, with 8 bases that match TRBD1. The V gene end was trimmed by 4 bases and the J gene end by 7 bases; junction bases not matched to a gene: 9. The CDR3 runs 14 residues. Germline assignment: CDR1 SGHRS and CDR2 YFSETQ. The CDR3 region has the DNA TGCGCCAGCAGCCTACTACAGGGGGGTGGTGGCTACACCTTC. The encoded protein is CASSLLQGGGGYTF.

This chain uses TRBV18 with TRBJ1-1; D unclear. The CDR3 loop spans 15 amino acids. The germline V gene encodes CDR1 KGHSH and CDR2 LQKENI. Trimming took off 3 bases at V and 3 bases at J, with 14 bases between the two ends. In nucleotides, the CDR3 is TGTGCCAGCTCACCTTACTCCTCTAGGGACACTGAAGCTTTCTTT. Encoded protein: CASSPYSSRDTEAFF.

The chain uses TRBV6-5 and TRBJ2-7, with TRBD1 matching 7 bases. The CDR3 covers 12 residues. Trimming took 7 bases from V and 4 from J; bases not matched to a gene: 4. Germline lookup yields CDR1 MNHEY and CDR2 SVGAGI. CDR3 sequence (DNA): TGTGCCAGCACTCCACAGGGGTACGAGCAGTACTTC. It yields the protein CASTPQGYEQYF.

This clone has a single count. V is TRBV7-2 and J is TRBJ1-6; D unclear. This CDR3 region has 16 residues. Trimming stripped 4 bases from V and 9 bases from J, with 19 bases between. CDR1 and CDR2 from the germline V gene are SGHTA and FQGNSA. In DNA, the CDR3 is TGTGCCAGCAGCTCATGGCGGCCACGGGCGGGTTCACCCCTCCACTTT. It yields the protein CASSSWRPRAGSPLHF.

V and J are TRBV9 and TRBJ2-7; TRBD2 matches 9 bases. The CDR3 totals 15 residues. Germline CDR1 and CDR2: SGDLS and YYNGEE. Germline trimming cut 4 bases from V and 4 bases from J; bases unmatched to any gene: 9. The CDR3 nucleotides read TGTGCCAGCAGCCCCCGGGCTAGCGGGGATTACGAGCAGTACTTC. Translating gives CASSPRASGDYEQYF.

J is TRBJ2-1 and V is TRBV5-1; D assignment may be TRBD1 or TRBD2 (6 bases each). Germline V lookup: CDR1 SGHRS, CDR2 YFSETQ. V was pared by 2 bases and J by 0 bases, with 12 bases between. This CDR3 has 16 residues. CDR3 DNA: TGCGCCAGCAGCTTAGAGGGGGGCCCCTCCTACAATGAGCAGTTCTTC. Its protein product is CASSLEGGPSYNEQFF.

This clone has just one count. The V gene is TRBV5-8, the J gene TRBJ2-2; D perhaps matches TRBD1 (6 bases). The CDR3 has 17 residues. CDR1 is SGHTS and CDR2 is YDEGEE in the germline V gene. Trimming left V 2 bases short and J 2 bases short, with 16 bases between. The CDR3 DNA reads as TGTGCCAGCAGCTTAGTACGACAGGCATCAAACACCGGGGAGCTGTTTTTT. This gives the protein CASSLVRQASNTGELFF.

A single count supports this clone. This sequence joins TRBV2 and TRBJ2-7, with 7 bases fitting TRBD2. The J segment lost 0 bases and the V segment lost 3 bases, leaving 2 bases of the junction unmatched. This CDR3 is built from 14 residues. In germline, CDR1 is SNHLY, CDR2 FYNNEI. DNA for the CDR3: TGTGCCAGCAGTGAGTTAGCGGGCTCCTACGAGCAGTACTTC. The encoded protein is CASSELAGSYEQYF.

V and J are TRBV19 and TRBJ1-5; D is possibly TRBD1 (6 bases). Looked up from germline, CDR1 is LNHDA and CDR2 is SQIVND (reference sequence). The V end was cut by 7 bases, the J end by 2 bases, with 15 bases between. The CDR3 loop spans 15 amino acids. This chain's CDR3 is CASTMGGYGNQPQHF. The CDR3 nucleotides are TGTGCCAGTACTATGGGGGGCTATGGCAATCAGCCCCAGCATTTT. Looking up the rest from reference TRBV19 and TRBJ1-5 gives the full variable domain: DGGITQSPKYLFRKEGQNVTLSCEQNLNHDAMYWYRQDPGQGLRLIYYSQIVNDFQKGDIAEGYSVSREKKESFPLTVTSAQKNPTAFYLCASTMGGYGNQPQHFGDGTRLSIL.

V gene TRBV14 combines with J gene TRBJ1-4; weak D call: TRBD1 (5 bases). The CDR3 has 14 amino acids. Trimming took 1 base from V and 14 from J, leaving 17 bases between them. Germline CDR1 is SGHDN and CDR2 is FVKESK. The CDR3 spells CASSQAGRVFELFF. The CDR3 DNA reads as TGTGCCAGCAGCCAAGCAGGGCGAGTTTTTGAGCTGTTTTTT.

The chain has TRBV29-1 and TRBJ1-2, with D unresolved. This CDR3 is built from 13 residues. CDR1 and CDR2 from the germline V gene are SQVTM and ANQGSEA. Trimming cost V 4 bases and J 2 bases, with 11 bases left between them. CDR3 residues: CSVGQMLNYGYTF. The CDR3 bases are TGCAGCGTTGGGCAGATGCTAAACTATGGCTACACCTTC.

The rearrangement uses TRBV5-4 and TRBJ1-5; D remains ambiguous. Germline lookup yields CDR1 SGHNT and CDR2 YYREEE (reference sequence). V dropped 5 bases and J dropped 4 bases, with 13 bases sitting between them. This CDR3 has 14 amino acids. CDR3 in amino acids: CASRNWGANQPQHF. DNA of the CDR3: TGTGCCAGCAGAAATTGGGGAGCAAATCAGCCCCAGCATTTT.

V and J are TRBV2 and TRBJ1-1; a weak D match, TRBD1 (6 bases). V lost 7 bases to trimming and J lost 3 bases, with 12 bases between them. The CDR3 contains 13 residues. Per germline, CDR1 SNHLY and CDR2 FYNNEI. The CDR3 is CASKTGRDTEAFF. The DNA for the CDR3 is TGTGCCAGCAAAACAGGGAGGGACACTGAAGCTTTCTTT.

V usage is TRBV19 and J usage is TRBJ2-7; 7 positions agree with TRBD2. The CDR3 totals 15 residues. The J segment lost 2 bases and the V segment lost 6 bases, leaving 10 bases of the junction unmatched. Germline assignment: CDR1 LNHDA and CDR2 SQIVND (reference sequence). This CDR3 is CASRLRGREAYEQYF. The CDR3 DNA reads as TGTGCCAGTAGGTTGAGGGGACGGGAGGCCTACGAGCAGTACTTC.

The rearrangement uses TRBV6-1 and TRBJ1-5; D remains ambiguous. Trimming took off 1 base at V and 9 bases at J, with 7 bases between the two ends. The CDR3 contains 12 residues. The germline CDR1 and CDR2 sequences are MNHNS and SASEGT. The CDR3 nucleotides read TGTGCCAGCAGTGAAGGCATGCGGCCCCAGCATTTT. This sequence encodes CASSEGMRPQHF.

This chain uses TRBV19 with TRBJ2-3; 7 bases agree with TRBD1. The CDR3 is 14 residues long. Germline-derived CDR1 and CDR2 are LNHDA and SQIVND (reference sequence). J was trimmed by 2 bases and V by 8 bases; bases with no gene match: 7. DNA of the CDR3: TGTGCCAGTGGGGACAGCTACCTCACAGATACGCAGTATTTT. Protein product: CASGDSYLTDTQYF.

This clone was picked up one time. The chain carries TRBV2 and TRBJ2-3; D not certain. The germline CDR1 and CDR2 sequences are SNHLY and FYNNEI. This CDR3 comprises 15 residues. The germline V and J ends were trimmed by 0 bases and 2 bases, with 9 bases remaining between them. DNA of the CDR3: TGTGCCAGCAGTGAAGCCCCAGGAACCACAGATACGCAGTATTTT. Amino acid sequence: CASSEAPGTTDTQYF.